One T cell receptor (beta chain) is described in this entry. The entry originates in a study of cytomegalovirus exposure and HLA in healthy donors. CDR1 is MNHEY, CDR2 SVGAGI, per germline. The CDR3 is 14 residues long. Trimming stripped 0 bases from V and 8 bases from J, with 13 bases between. Primers for the PCR totalled 60 Vbeta and 13 Jbeta. TCRdb keeps only in-frame clones here, not all; method: immunoSEQ multiplex PCR. The table shows 120,000 or so clones, with approximately 80% occurring only once. The receptor's source is a man younger than 40 in good health and CMV-seronegative. The chain recombines TRBV6-5 with TRBJ1-2; tentative D call: TRBD1 (6 bases). The sequencing input was PBMCs. The CDR3 DNA follows: TGTGCCAGCAGTTACTCGATTGGGGGCCTCGGCTACACCTTC. This translates into CASSYSIGGLGYTF.